This T cell receptor beta chain was profiled in a study of T-cell memory formation after mild COVID-19. With respect to this clonotype: The target antigen is unknown.

Notes on the study in general: Some SARS-CoV-2-responding clones were already detected in memory before infection.

TCRdb ran MiXCR on the 5' RACE reads and lists one entry per CDR3 protein. The sample includes roughly 250,000 distinct CDR3 sequences, about a sixth of them seen just once. Germline assignment: CDR1 LNHNV and CDR2 YYDKDF (reference sequence). CDR3 length equals 12 residues. V gave up 0 bases and J gave up 4 bases, with 3 bases separating them. The source is a young man who had mild COVID-19 (a few samples of this study predate the infection). Cell type and time point are not known. Material for sequencing was PBMCs or a T cell subset sorted from them (not recorded which). The chain employs TRBV15 and TRBJ2-5; D is undetermined. The CDR3 sequence: CATSRDRETQYF. The CDR3 nucleotides read TGTGCCACCAGCAGAGATCGAGAGACCCAGTACTTC.